This TCR beta chain was profiled in a study of blood T cell repertoires in COVID-19. Authors' data handling: The assay estimated nucleated cells by amplifying reference gene primers. TCRdb's table, derived via immunoSEQ multiplex PCR, lists solely in-frame clones and lacks some. The V and J calls and clone size come from that table; D and trimming were worked out from the DNA. The sample carries 150,000 or so clones, roughly 83% recorded once. Looked up from germline, CDR1 is LNHDA and CDR2 is SQIVND (reference sequence). Trimming cost V 6 bases and J 8 bases, with 22 bases left between them. The CDR3 is 16 residues long. Across about 22 US areas, participants ranged in age from roughly 18 to 95 years.

V is TRBV19 and J is TRBJ1-4; D remains ambiguous. Sequences were obtained from PBMCs or T cells enriched from blood (not recorded which). The clonotype originates from a woman aged 45-65 years who had recovered from COVID-19. The CDR3 region is CASSPQAHWEREKLFF. In nucleotides, the CDR3 is TGTGCCAGTAGCCCTCAGGCACATTGGGAGCGGGAAAAACTGTTTTTT.